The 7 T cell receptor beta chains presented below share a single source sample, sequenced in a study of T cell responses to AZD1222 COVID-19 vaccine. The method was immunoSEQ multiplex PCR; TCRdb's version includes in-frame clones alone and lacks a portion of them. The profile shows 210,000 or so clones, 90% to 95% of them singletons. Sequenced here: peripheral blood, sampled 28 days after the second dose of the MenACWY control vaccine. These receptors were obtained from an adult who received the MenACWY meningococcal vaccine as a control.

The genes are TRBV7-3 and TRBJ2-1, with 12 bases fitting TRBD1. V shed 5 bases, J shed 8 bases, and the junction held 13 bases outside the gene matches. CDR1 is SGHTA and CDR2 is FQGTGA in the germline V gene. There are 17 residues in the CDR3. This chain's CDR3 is CASSPPGGTGGLDEQFF. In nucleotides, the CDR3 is TGTGCCAGCAGCCCCCCGGGGGGGACAGGGGGCTTGGATGAGCAGTTCTTC. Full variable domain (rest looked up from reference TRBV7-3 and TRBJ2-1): GAGVSQTPSNKVTEKGKYVELRCDPISGHTALYWYRQSLGQGPEFLIYFQGTGAADDSGLPNDRFFAVRPEGSVSTLKIQRTERGDSAVYLCASSPPGGTGGLDEQFFGPGTRLTVL.

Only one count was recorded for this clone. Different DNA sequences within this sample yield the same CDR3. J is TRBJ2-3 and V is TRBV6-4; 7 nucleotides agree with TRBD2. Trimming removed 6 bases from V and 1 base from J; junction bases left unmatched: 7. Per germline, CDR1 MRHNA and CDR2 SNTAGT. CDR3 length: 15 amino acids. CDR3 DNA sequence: TGTGCCAGCAGCGAGCGGGGAGGGGGCACAGATACGCAGTATTTT. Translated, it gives CASSERGGGTDTQYF.

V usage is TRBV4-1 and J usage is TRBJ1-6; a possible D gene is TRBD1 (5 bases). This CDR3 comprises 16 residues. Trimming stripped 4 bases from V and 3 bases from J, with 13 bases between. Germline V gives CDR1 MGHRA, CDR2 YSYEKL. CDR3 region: CASSPGTILYNSPLHF. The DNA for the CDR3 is TGCGCCAGCAGCCCGGGGACTATTCTCTATAATTCACCCCTCCACTTT.

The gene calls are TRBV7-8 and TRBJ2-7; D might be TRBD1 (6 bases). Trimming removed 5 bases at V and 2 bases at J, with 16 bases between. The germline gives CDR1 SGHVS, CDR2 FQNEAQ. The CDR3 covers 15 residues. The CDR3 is CASSPRTRGAYEQYF. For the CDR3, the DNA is TGTGCCAGCAGCCCCCGGACCAGGGGCGCCTACGAGCAGTACTTC.

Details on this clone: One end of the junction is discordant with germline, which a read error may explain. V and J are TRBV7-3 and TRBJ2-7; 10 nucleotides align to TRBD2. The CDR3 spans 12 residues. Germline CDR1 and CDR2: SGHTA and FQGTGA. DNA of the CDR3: TGTGCCAGCAGATACGGGACTAGCGTACCGACCTTC. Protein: CASRYGTSVPTF.

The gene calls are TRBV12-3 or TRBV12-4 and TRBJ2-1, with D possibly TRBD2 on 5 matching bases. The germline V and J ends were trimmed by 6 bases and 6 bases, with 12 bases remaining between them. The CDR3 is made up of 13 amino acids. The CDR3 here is CASREVEPNEQFF. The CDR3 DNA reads TGTGCCAGCAGGGAGGTAGAACCCAATGAGCAGTTCTTC.

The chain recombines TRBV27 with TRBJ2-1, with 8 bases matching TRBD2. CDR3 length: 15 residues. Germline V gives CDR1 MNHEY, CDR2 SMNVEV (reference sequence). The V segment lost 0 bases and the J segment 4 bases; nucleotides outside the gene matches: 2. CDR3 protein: CASSLSAGVYNEQFF. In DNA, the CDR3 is TGTGCCAGCAGTTTATCAGCGGGAGTTTACAATGAGCAGTTCTTC.